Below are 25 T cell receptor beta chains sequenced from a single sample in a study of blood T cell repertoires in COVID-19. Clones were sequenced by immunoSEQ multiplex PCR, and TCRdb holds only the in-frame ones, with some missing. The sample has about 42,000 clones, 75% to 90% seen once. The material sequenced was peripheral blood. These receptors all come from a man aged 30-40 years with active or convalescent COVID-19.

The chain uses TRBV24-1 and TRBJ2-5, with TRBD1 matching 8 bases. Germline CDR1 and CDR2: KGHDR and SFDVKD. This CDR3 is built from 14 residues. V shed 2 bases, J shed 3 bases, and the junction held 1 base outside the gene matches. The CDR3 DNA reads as TGTGCCACCAGTGATTCGGACAGGGAAGAGACCCAGTACTTC. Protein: CATSDSDREETQYF.

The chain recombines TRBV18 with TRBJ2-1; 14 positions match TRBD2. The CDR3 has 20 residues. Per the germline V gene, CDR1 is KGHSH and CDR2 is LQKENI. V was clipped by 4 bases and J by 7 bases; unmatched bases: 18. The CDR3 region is CASSLRSTSGRGSDRNEQFF. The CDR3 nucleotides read TGTGCCAGCTCACTAAGATCGACTAGCGGGAGGGGATCTGATAGGAATGAGCAGTTCTTC.

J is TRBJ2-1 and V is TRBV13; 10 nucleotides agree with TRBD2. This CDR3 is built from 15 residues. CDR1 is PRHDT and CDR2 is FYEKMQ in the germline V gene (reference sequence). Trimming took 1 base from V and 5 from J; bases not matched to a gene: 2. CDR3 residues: CASSLAGLADNEQFF. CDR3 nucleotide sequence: TGTGCCAGCAGCTTAGCAGGACTAGCGGACAATGAGCAGTTCTTC.

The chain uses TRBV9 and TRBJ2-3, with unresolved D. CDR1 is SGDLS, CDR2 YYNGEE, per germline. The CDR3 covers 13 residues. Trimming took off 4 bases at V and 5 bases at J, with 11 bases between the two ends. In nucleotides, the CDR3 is TGTGCCAGCAGCCTACGCCCCGTAGATACGCAGTATTTT. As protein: CASSLRPVDTQYF.

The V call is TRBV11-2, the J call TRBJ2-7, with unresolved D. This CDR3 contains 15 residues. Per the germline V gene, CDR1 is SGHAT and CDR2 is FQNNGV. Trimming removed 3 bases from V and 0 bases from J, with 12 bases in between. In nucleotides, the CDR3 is TGTGCCAGCAGCTTTTTACAGATCAGCTCCTACGAGCAGTACTTC. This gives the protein CASSFLQISSYEQYF.

The CDR3 spells CSVGVTGSANEKLFF. The CDR3 DNA follows: TGCAGCGTGGGGGTAACAGGGTCCGCTAATGAAAAACTGTTTTTT. This chain links TRBV29-1 with TRBJ1-4, with a weak D call TRBD1 (6 bases). V lost 6 bases, J lost 3 bases, and 17 bases lay in between. CDR1 SQVTM and CDR2 ANQGSEA come from the germline V gene. The CDR3 consists of 15 residues.

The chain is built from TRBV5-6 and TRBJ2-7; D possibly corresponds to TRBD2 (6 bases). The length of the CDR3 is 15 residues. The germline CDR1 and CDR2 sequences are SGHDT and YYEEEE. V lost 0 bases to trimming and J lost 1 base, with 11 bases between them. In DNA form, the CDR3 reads TGTGCCAGCAGCTTGGGGCCGGGGGTATCCTACGAGCAGTACTTC. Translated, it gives CASSLGPGVSYEQYF.

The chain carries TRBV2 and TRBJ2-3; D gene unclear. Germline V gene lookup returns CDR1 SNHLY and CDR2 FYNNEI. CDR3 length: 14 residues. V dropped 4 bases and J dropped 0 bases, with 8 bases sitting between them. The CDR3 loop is CASSVLRSTDTQYF. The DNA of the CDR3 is TGTGCCAGCAGTGTCCTCAGAAGCACAGATACGCAGTATTTT.

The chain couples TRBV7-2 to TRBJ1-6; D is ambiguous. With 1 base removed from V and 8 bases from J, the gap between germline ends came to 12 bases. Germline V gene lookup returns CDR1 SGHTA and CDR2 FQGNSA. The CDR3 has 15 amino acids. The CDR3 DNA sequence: TGTGCCAGCAGCTTAGGGCTTTCGGGATATTCACCCCTCCACTTT. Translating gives CASSLGLSGYSPLHF.

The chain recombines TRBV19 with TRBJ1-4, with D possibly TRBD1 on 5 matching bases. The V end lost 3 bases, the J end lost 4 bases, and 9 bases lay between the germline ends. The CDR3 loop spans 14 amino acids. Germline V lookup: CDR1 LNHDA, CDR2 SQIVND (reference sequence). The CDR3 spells CASSIEQDNEKLFF. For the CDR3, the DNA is TGTGCCAGTAGTATTGAACAGGATAATGAAAAACTGTTTTTT.

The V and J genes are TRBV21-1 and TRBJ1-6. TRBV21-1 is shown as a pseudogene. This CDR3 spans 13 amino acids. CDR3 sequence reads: CVSRERGGEPLHF. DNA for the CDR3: TGTGTCAGCAGAGAGAGAGGGGGGGAACCCCTCCACTTT.

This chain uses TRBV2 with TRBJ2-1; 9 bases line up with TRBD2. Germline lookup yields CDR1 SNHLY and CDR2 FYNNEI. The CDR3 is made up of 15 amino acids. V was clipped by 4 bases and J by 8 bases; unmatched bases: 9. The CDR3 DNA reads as TGTGCCAGCAGTGGGGGGGCTAGCGGGGCCCATGAGCAGTTCTTC. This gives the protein CASSGGASGAHEQFF.

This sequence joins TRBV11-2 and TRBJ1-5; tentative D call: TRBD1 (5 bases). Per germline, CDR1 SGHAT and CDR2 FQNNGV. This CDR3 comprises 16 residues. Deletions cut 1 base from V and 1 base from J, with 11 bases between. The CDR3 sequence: CASSLAGVGSNQPQHF. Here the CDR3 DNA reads TGTGCCAGCAGCTTAGCGGGGGTGGGGAGCAATCAGCCCCAGCATTTT. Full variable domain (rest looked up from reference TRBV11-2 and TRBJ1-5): EAGVAQSPRYKIIEKRQSVAFWCNPISGHATLYWYQQILGQGPKLLIQFQNNGVVDDSQLPKDRFSAERLKGVDSTLKIQPAKLEDSAVYLCASSLAGVGSNQPQHFGDGTRLSIL.

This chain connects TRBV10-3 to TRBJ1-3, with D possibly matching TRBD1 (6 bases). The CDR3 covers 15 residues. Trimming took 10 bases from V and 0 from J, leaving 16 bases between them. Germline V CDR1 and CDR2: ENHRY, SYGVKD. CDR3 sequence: CATMDSGNSGNTIYF. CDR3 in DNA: TGTGCCACTATGGACAGCGGAAACTCTGGAAACACCATATATTTT.

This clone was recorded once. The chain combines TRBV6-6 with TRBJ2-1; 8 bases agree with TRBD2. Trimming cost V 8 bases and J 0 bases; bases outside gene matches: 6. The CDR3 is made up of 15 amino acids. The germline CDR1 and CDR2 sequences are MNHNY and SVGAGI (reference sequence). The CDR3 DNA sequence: TGTGCCAGCGCCGGGAGCGGGAGCTCCTACAATGAGCAGTTCTTC. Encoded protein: CASAGSGSSYNEQFF.

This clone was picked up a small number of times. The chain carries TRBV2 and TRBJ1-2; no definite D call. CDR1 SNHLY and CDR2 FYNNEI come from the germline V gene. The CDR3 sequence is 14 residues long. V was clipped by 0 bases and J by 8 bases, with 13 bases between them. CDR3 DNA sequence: TGTGCCAGCAGTGAAGCGCTTGGAGCGGGGGGCTACACCTTC. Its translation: CASSEALGAGGYTF. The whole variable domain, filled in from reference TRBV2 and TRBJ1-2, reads EPEVTQTPSHQVTQMGQEVILRCVPISNHLYFYWYRQILGQKVEFLVSFYNNEISEKSEIFDDQFSVERPDGSNFTLKIRSTKLEDSAMYFCASSEALGAGGYTFGSGTRLTVV.

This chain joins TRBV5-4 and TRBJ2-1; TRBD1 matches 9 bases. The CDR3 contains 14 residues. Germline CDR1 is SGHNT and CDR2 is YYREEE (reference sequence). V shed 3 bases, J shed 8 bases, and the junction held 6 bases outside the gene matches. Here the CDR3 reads CASSWDRVGDEQFF. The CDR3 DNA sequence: TGTGCCAGCAGCTGGGACAGGGTTGGAGATGAGCAGTTCTTC.

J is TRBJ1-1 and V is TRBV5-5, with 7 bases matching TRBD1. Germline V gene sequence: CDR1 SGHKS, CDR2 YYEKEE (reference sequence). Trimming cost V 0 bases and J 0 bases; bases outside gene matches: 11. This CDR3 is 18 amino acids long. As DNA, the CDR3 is TGTGCCAGCAGCTTGGCGGTCGGGAGGGGGCCCCTGAACACTGAAGCTTTCTTT. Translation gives CASSLAVGRGPLNTEAFF. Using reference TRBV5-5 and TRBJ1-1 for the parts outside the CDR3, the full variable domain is DAGVTQSPTHLIKTRGQQVTLRCSPISGHKSVSWYQQVLGQGPQFIFQYYEKEERGRGNFPDRFSARQFPNYSSELNVNALLLGDSALYLCASSLAVGRGPLNTEAFFGQGTRLTVV.

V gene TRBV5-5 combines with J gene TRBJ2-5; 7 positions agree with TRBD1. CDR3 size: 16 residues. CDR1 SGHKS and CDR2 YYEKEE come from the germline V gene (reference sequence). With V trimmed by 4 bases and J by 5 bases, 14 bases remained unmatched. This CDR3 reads CASSTQITGVVETQYF. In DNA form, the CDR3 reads TGTGCCAGCAGCACCCAGATTACAGGGGTTGTGGAGACCCAGTACTTC.

The CDR3 is CASRSQAYNEQFF. CDR3 in DNA: TGTGCCAGCAGGAGTCAGGCCTACAATGAGCAGTTCTTC. This chain connects TRBV12-3 or TRBV12-4 to TRBJ2-1; the D is unclear. Trimming removed 6 bases at V and 2 bases at J, with 8 bases between. This CDR3 has 13 residues.

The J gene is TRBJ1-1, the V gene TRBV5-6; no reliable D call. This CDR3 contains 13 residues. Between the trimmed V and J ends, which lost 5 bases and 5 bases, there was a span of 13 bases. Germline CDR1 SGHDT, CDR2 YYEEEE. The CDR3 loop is CASRLFGRTEAFF. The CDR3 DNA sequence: TGTGCCAGCAGGCTCTTCGGGAGAACTGAAGCTTTCTTT.

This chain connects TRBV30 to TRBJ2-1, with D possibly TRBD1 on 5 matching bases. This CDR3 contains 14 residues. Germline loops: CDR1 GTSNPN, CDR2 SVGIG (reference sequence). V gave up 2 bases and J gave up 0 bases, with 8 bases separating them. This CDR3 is CAWSRRDSYNEQFF. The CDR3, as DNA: TGTGCCTGGAGTCGCAGGGACTCCTACAATGAGCAGTTCTTC. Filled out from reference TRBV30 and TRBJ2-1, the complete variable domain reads SQTIHQWPATLVQPVGSPLSLECTVEGTSNPNLYWYRQAAGRGLQLLFYSVGIGQISSEVPQNLSASRPQDRQFILSSKKLLLSDSGFYLCAWSRRDSYNEQFFGPGTRLTVL.

The CDR3 DNA follows: TGTGCCAGCAGCGCCGGGGACAGGGACTACGAGCAGTACTTC. Its translation is CASSAGDRDYEQYF. The gene calls are TRBV6-5 and TRBJ2-7; 9 bases are shared with TRBD1. CDR3 length: 14 amino acids. CDR1 MNHEY and CDR2 SVGAGI come from the germline V gene. The V and J ends lost 6 bases and 3 bases, in that order; junction bases with no gene match: 6.

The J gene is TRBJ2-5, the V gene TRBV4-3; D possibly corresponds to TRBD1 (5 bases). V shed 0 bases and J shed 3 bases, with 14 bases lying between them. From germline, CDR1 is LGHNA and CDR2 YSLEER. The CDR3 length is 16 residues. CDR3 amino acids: CASSQDWGRFKETQYF. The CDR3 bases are TGCGCCAGCAGCCAAGATTGGGGCCGGTTTAAAGAGACCCAGTACTTC.

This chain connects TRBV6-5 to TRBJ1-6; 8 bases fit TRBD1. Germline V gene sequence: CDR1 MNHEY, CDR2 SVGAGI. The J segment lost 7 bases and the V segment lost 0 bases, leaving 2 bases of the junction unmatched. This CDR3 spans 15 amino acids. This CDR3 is CASSYSWTGNSPLHF. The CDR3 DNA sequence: TGTGCCAGCAGTTACTCTTGGACAGGGAATTCACCCCTCCACTTT.